One sample yielded the 13 T cell receptor beta chains listed below, sequenced in a study of glioma-infiltrating T cells. TCR alpha and beta CDR3 regions were amplified from RNA using iRepertoire nested multiplex PCR. In TCRdb, the multiplex PCR reads were re-called with MiXCR into one record per CDR3 protein. The sample has a few hundred thousand distinct CDR3 sequences; roughly two fifths are singletons. The sequenced material came from glioma tissue, nonneoplastic brain tissue, or PBMCs (not recorded which). These receptor sequences come from a human donor with low-grade glioma or glioblastoma, undergoing nonglioma brain surgery, or in good health (not recorded which).

As for this clonotype: It may be a read error: a sequence one base away is much more abundant. The chain employs TRBV20-1 and TRBJ2-1; D might be TRBD2 (6 bases). Germline V gives CDR1 DFQATT, CDR2 SNEGSKA (reference sequence). The CDR3 covers 15 residues. Trimming took 5 bases from V and 0 from J, leaving 14 bases between them. The CDR3 coding sequence is TGCAGTGCTCCCCCCGTGGGACTCTCCTACAATGAGCAGTTCTTC. It specifies CSAPPVGLSYNEQFF.

There are many counts of this clonotype. The chain carries TRBV27 and TRBJ1-1; a possible D gene is TRBD1 (6 bases). Germline CDR1 MNHEY, CDR2 SMNVEV (reference sequence). V gave up 9 bases and J gave up 11 bases, with 19 bases separating them. The CDR3 is 12 amino acids. CDR3 sequence: CASPSRGRYAFF. The CDR3 DNA sequence: TGTGCCAGTCCCTCCAGGGGTCGGTACGCTTTCTTT.

Remarks on this clonotype: A much larger clone lies a single base off, so this may be a read error. The chain has TRBV6-1 and TRBJ2-4, with a tentative D call TRBD1 (6 bases). CDR3 length: 15 residues. Germline CDR1 MNHNS, CDR2 SASEGT. In DNA form, the CDR3 reads TGTGCCAGCAGCCCCTACCGGGACAACAAAAACATTAAGTACTTC. Translation: CASSPYRDNKNIKYF.

Concerning this clonotype itself: A read error is possible here, since a much larger clone lies one base away. The rearrangement uses TRBV27 and TRBJ1-2; D ambiguous. This CDR3 is 16 amino acids long. The V end lost 1 base, the J end lost 0 bases, and 12 bases lay between the germline ends. The V gene's germline CDR1 is MNHEY and CDR2 SMNVEV (reference sequence). The CDR3 nucleotides read TGTGCCAGCAGTTTATACACGGACGGAGCTAACTATGGCTACACCTTC. Protein sequence: CASSLYTDGANYGYTF.

Notes on this clonotype: A much larger clone is a single base away; this may be a read error. The rearrangement uses TRBV7-2 and TRBJ2-1; TRBD1 aligns across 7 bases. J was trimmed by 10 bases and V by 0 bases; bases with no gene match: 3. The CDR3 loop spans 13 amino acids. Germline CDR1 reads SGHTA; CDR2 reads FQGNSA. CDR3 loop: CASSLARTGEQFF. DNA for the CDR3: TGTGCCAGCAGCTTAGCGCGGACAGGCGAGCAGTTCTTC.

On this clonotype: A much larger clone differs by one base, so this may be a read error. CDR3 DNA sequence: TGTGCCAGCGGCGTCGGACAGGGTAGATGGGATACGCAGTATTTT. It yields the protein CASGVGQGRWDTQYF. The gene calls are TRBV28 and TRBJ2-3, with 8 bases identical to TRBD1. Losses at the gene ends were 8 bases for V and 6 bases for J; bases not matched to a gene: 13. Per the germline V gene, CDR1 is MDHEN and CDR2 is SYDVKM. CDR3 length: 15 residues.

This clonotype was picked up one time. A much larger clonotype is one base distant, so this may be a read error. The chain joins TRBV27 to TRBJ2-1; no definite D call. The germline V and J ends were trimmed by 2 bases and 4 bases, with 15 bases remaining between them. Germline CDR1 reads MNHEY; CDR2 reads SMNVEV (reference sequence). This CDR3 is 16 amino acids long. The CDR3 reads CASSLRVTGRYNEQFF. The CDR3 nucleotides read TGTGCCAGCAGTTTAAGAGTTACCGGTAGATACAATGAGCAGTTCTTC.

As to this clonotype: Possible read error: a much larger clone is one base away. The J gene is TRBJ2-7, the V gene TRBV28, with no clear D. The DNA matches TRBJ2-1 better at its end, which makes the J call doubtful. Per the germline V gene, CDR1 is MDHEN and CDR2 is SYDVKM. This CDR3 is 13 amino acids long. The CDR3 nucleotides are TGTGCCACCAAAAGGGCCAACACCTACGAGCAGTTCTTC. Protein product: CATKRANTYEQFF.

At least ten counts were recorded for this clonotype. This CDR3 reads CATSGLAGYNEQFF. The CDR3 DNA follows: TGTGCCACCAGTGGACTAGCGGGTTACAATGAGCAGTTCTTC. The rearrangement links TRBV15 to TRBJ2-1; 11 bases match TRBD2. CDR3 length equals 14 residues. The trim removed 6 bases at V and 4 bases at J, leaving 2 bases unmatched. CDR1 is LNHNV, CDR2 YYDKDF, per germline (reference sequence). Full variable domain (rest looked up from reference TRBV15 and TRBJ2-1): DAMVIQNPRYQVTQFGKPVTLSCSQTLNHNVMYWYQQKSSQAPKLLFHYYDKDFNNEADTPDNFQSRRPNTSFCFLDIRSPGLGDTAMYLCATSGLAGYNEQFFGPGTRLTVL.

The J gene is TRBJ1-5, the V gene TRBV2, with 11 positions matching TRBD1. The V gene's germline CDR1 is SNHLY and CDR2 FYNNEI. The CDR3 sequence is 14 residues long. J was trimmed by 5 bases and V by 7 bases; bases with no gene match: 4. CDR3 in DNA: TGTGCCAGCACTCTGGGACAGGGGGATCAGCCCCAGCATTTT. It yields the protein CASTLGQGDQPQHF.

This clonotype has at least ten counts. This chain links TRBV27 with TRBJ2-1; no clear D gene. V dropped 2 bases and J dropped 10 bases, with 18 bases sitting between them. Germline CDR1 reads MNHEY; CDR2 reads SMNVEV (reference sequence). The CDR3 sequence is 15 residues long. Here the CDR3 reads CASSLEPWRNGEQFF. DNA of the CDR3: TGTGCCAGCAGTTTAGAACCCTGGCGAAACGGGGAGCAGTTCTTC.

The CDR3 is CASTSALPIPGGYTF. The CDR3 DNA sequence: TGTGCCAGCACCTCGGCACTACCGATCCCTGGTGGCTACACCTTC. V gene TRBV6-2 or TRBV6-3 combines with J gene TRBJ1-2, with no clear D. Between the trimmed V and J ends, which lost 7 bases and 7 bases, there was a span of 22 bases. Looked up from germline, CDR1 is MNHEY and CDR2 is SVGEGT. The CDR3 contains 15 residues.

To note about this clonotype: Relative to the germline gene, one junction end is altered; a read error may explain this. The chain combines TRBV6-6 with TRBJ2-6, with 7 bases that match TRBD2. The CDR3 length is 17 residues. Germline values: CDR1 MNHNY, CDR2 SVGAGI (reference sequence). CDR3 sequence (DNA): TGTGCCAGCAGTTACGCGGGGGTATCGAGAGGGGCCAACGCCCTGACTTTC. It is translated as CASSYAGVSRGANALTF.